What follows are 5 T cell receptor beta chains derived from one specimen sequenced in a study of shared clonotypes between healthy human individuals. TCRdb's copy holds only in-frame clones and misses some; the assay was immunoSEQ multiplex PCR. The sample lists more than 2,000,000 clones, 90% to 95% occurring once. Sequencing was done on a sample of naive CD4+ T cells from PBMCs. Specified subset: CD45RA+ positively selected. These TCRs come from a man between 18 and 29 years old in good health. Some clones in this sample may be carry-over from other donors' samples.

The rearrangement uses TRBV27 and TRBJ2-1; TRBD2 matches at 11 bases. There are 19 residues in the CDR3. Losses at the gene ends were 6 bases for V and 1 base for J; bases not matched to a gene: 14. CDR1 and CDR2 (germline): MNHEY, SMNVEV (reference sequence). The CDR3 protein is CASRSGLAAMKWSYNEQFF. The CDR3, as DNA: TGTGCCAGCAGATCGGGACTAGCGGCCATGAAATGGTCCTACAATGAGCAGTTCTTC.

As to this clone: The same CDR3 also results from other DNA sequences found in this sample. The CDR3 coding sequence is TGTGCCAGCAGCTTAGGGACGAGCAATCAGCCCCAGCATTTT. Its translation: CASSLGTSNQPQHF. The chain is built from TRBV7-2 and TRBJ1-5; D is undetermined. Trimming left V 1 base short and J 1 base short, with 5 bases between. The CDR3 is 14 residues long. CDR1 is SGHTA, CDR2 FQGNSA, per germline.

This sequence joins TRBV10-1 and TRBJ2-7, with 7 bases that match TRBD1. Trimming at V came to 1 base and at J to 6 bases, leaving 6 bases not matched to a gene. CDR3 length: 14 amino acids. The germline V gene encodes CDR1 WNHNN and CDR2 SYGVQD (reference sequence). CDR3 nucleotide sequence: TGCGCCAGCAGTGAGTTTACAGGGGCCAGCGAGCAGTACTTC. Its protein product is CASSEFTGASEQYF.

The J gene is TRBJ2-3, the V gene TRBV7-8; D call uncertain. The CDR3 spans 15 residues. The germline V gene has CDR1 SGHVS and CDR2 FQNEAQ. V was shortened by 2 bases and J by 1 base, with 10 bases between the two germline ends. This CDR3 is CASSLQRTRTDTQYF. The CDR3, as DNA: TGTGCCAGCAGCTTACAACGGACCCGCACAGATACGCAGTATTTT.

The V gene is TRBV15, the J gene TRBJ1-3; D is unclear. Germline loops: CDR1 LNHNV, CDR2 YYDKDF (reference sequence). V gave up 5 bases and J gave up 1 base, with 9 bases separating them. The CDR3 consists of 14 residues. The DNA for the CDR3 is TGTGCCACCAGCTGGAGAGGTTCTGGAAACACCATATATTTT. Translated, it gives CATSWRGSGNTIYF.